One and the same sample provided the 25 T cell receptor beta chains below, sequenced in a study of cytomegalovirus exposure and HLA in healthy donors. The PCR employed 60 Vbeta primers together with 13 Jbeta primers. Using immunoSEQ multiplex PCR, the repertoire was profiled, and TCRdb retains in-frame clones only, with some absent. This table has roughly 120,000 clones, about three quarters appearing once. The sequencing sample was made of PBMCs. Every receptor here comes from a woman between 35 and 50 years old in good health and CMV-seropositive.

This chain connects TRBV6-1 to TRBJ1-1; D is perhaps TRBD1 (5 bases). V lost 10 bases and J lost 4, with 19 bases in between. Germline assignment: CDR1 MNHNS and CDR2 SASEGT. The CDR3 spans 14 residues. CDR3 sequence (DNA): TGTGCCACAAGGGCTGACAGTTTGAGCACTGAAGCTTTCTTT. As protein: CATRADSLSTEAFF.

CDR3 sequence: CASSPRGGARTDTQYF. Here the CDR3 DNA reads TGTGCCAGCTCCCCCCGCGGGGGGGCCCGCACAGATACGCAGTATTTT. The rearrangement links TRBV18 to TRBJ2-3, with 9 bases lining up with TRBD2. V was pared by 6 bases and J by 1 base, with 8 bases of the junction left unmatched. The CDR3 contains 16 residues. Germline loops: CDR1 KGHSH, CDR2 LQKENI.

The V call is TRBV5-1, the J call TRBJ1-6; tentative D call: TRBD1 (5 bases). Germline lookup yields CDR1 SGHRS and CDR2 YFSETQ. This CDR3 has 14 residues. The ends were cut back, 8 bases at V and 5 bases at J, with 14 bases in the middle. CDR3 protein: CASGQPGNNSPLHF. The CDR3 DNA is TGCGCCAGTGGACAACCGGGCAATAATTCACCCCTCCACTTT.

The V and J genes are TRBV5-1 and TRBJ1-1; maybe TRBD1 (6 bases). CDR1 and CDR2 from the germline V gene are SGHRS and YFSETQ. V was cut by 5 bases and J by 2 bases, with 16 bases left in between. This CDR3 is built from 15 residues. The CDR3 loop is CASSPATGGNTEAFF. CDR3 coding DNA: TGCGCCAGCAGTCCCGCCACGGGGGGCAACACTGAAGCTTTCTTT.

CDR3 DNA sequence: TGTGCCAGCGGGGGGGAGACGAGTGGCTACACCTTC. Translation gives CASGGETSGYTF. This chain uses TRBV9 with TRBJ1-2; D might be TRBD1 (5 bases). Germline lookup yields CDR1 SGDLS and CDR2 YYNGEE. There are 12 residues in the CDR3. V was cut by 7 bases and J by 7 bases, with 14 bases left in between.

This chain connects TRBV18 to TRBJ2-7; 9 nucleotides match TRBD2. Germline assignment: CDR1 KGHSH and CDR2 LQKENI. The CDR3 contains 15 residues. Trimming took 1 base from V and 3 from J; bases not matched to a gene: 4. The CDR3 DNA follows: TGTGCCAGCTCACCACGGCTAGCGGGGAACTACGAGCAGTACTTC. The encoded protein is CASSPRLAGNYEQYF.

The chain links TRBV2 to TRBJ2-5; TRBD2 matches 12 bases. Trimming at V came to 6 bases and at J to 2 bases, leaving 4 bases not matched to a gene. The germline V gene encodes CDR1 SNHLY and CDR2 FYNNEI. This CDR3 region has 15 residues. The DNA for the CDR3 is TGTGCCAGCAGGAGACTAGCGGGGGAACAAGAGACCCAGTACTTC. Amino acids: CASRRLAGEQETQYF.

The count of this clone is one. One end of the junction fails to match germline, which may point to a read error. The chain uses TRBV4-3 and TRBJ1-2; D unclear. Germline-derived CDR1 and CDR2 are LGHNA and YSLEER. The CDR3 is 13 residues long. Written as DNA, the CDR3 is TGCGCCAGCAGCCAAGAGCCCGGAGCGGGAGGCCACTTC. Translating gives CASSQEPGAGGHF.

The chain is built from TRBV5-1 and TRBJ1-1; weak D call: TRBD1 (6 bases). The germline CDR1 and CDR2 sequences are SGHRS and YFSETQ. V lost 7 bases to trimming and J lost 6 bases, with 13 bases between them. CDR3 length: 12 residues. CDR3 amino acids: CASSNQGSEAFF. In nucleotides, the CDR3 is TGCGCCAGCTCTAATCAGGGGTCTGAAGCTTTCTTT.

The chain links TRBV6-1 to TRBJ2-7; 7 nucleotides match TRBD1. Germline CDR1 reads MNHNS; CDR2 reads SASEGT. The CDR3 is 14 amino acids. Trimming at V came to 10 bases and at J to 1 base, leaving 10 bases not matched to a gene. CDR3 coding DNA: TGTGCCACCGACCAGAGGGGGCTGTCCTACGAGCAGTACTTC. It translates to CATDQRGLSYEQYF.

The chain carries TRBV14 and TRBJ2-7; D is possibly TRBD1 (5 bases). Germline values: CDR1 SGHDN, CDR2 FVKESK. V lost 1 base, J lost 6 bases, and 13 bases lay in between. This CDR3 is 14 amino acids long. CDR3 DNA sequence: TGTGCCAGCAGCCAAGGGGGCTTAAGGAGCGAGCAGTACTTC. It yields the protein CASSQGGLRSEQYF.

This chain connects TRBV4-1 to TRBJ2-5, with 8 bases identical to TRBD1. This CDR3 comprises 16 residues. Germline values: CDR1 MGHRA, CDR2 YSYEKL. Trimming removed 3 bases from V and 5 bases from J; junction bases left unmatched: 11. The CDR3 loop reads CASSQKGRGQGETQYF. The DNA for the CDR3 is TGCGCCAGCAGCCAGAAGGGCAGGGGGCAAGGGGAGACCCAGTACTTC.

The CDR3 nucleotides are TGTGCCAGCAGAACCGACAGGGGAAGCAATCAGCCCCAGCATTTT. Protein product: CASRTDRGSNQPQHF. The J gene is TRBJ1-5, the V gene TRBV2; the match to TRBD1 covers 8 bases. V shed 6 bases and J 1 base; nucleotides not matched to a gene: 5. Germline V gene lookup returns CDR1 SNHLY and CDR2 FYNNEI. The CDR3 runs 15 residues.

The chain uses TRBV7-3 and TRBJ2-5; 7 nucleotides match TRBD2. This CDR3 is 17 amino acids long. The junction had 16 bases not matched to a gene; V was cut back by 5 bases and J by 4 bases. The germline gives CDR1 SGHTA, CDR2 FQGTGA. The CDR3 loop is CASSLGQRGGEGETQYF. The CDR3 coding sequence is TGTGCCAGCAGCCTGGGCCAGCGTGGGGGGGAGGGAGAGACCCAGTACTTC. Filled out from reference TRBV7-3 and TRBJ2-5, the complete variable domain reads GAGVSQTPSNKVTEKGKYVELRCDPISGHTALYWYRQSLGQGPEFLIYFQGTGAADDSGLPNDRFFAVRPEGSVSTLKIQRTERGDSAVYLCASSLGQRGGEGETQYFGPGTRLLVL.

The CDR3 nucleotides are TGTGCCAGCAGTGCCTCGGGGGACACTGAAGCTTTCTTT. Encoded protein: CASSASGDTEAFF. The chain combines TRBV7-3 with TRBJ1-1, with D possibly TRBD1 on 5 matching bases. Germline CDR1 reads SGHTA; CDR2 reads FQGTGA. Trimming took 6 bases from V and 3 from J, leaving 11 bases between them. CDR3 length: 13 residues.

The chain has TRBV9 and TRBJ1-2, with TRBD1 identical over 8 bases. Trimming removed 4 bases from V and 7 bases from J; junction bases left unmatched: 6. The CDR3 runs to 13 residues. CDR1 SGDLS and CDR2 YYNGEE come from the germline V gene. The CDR3 is CASSPQGAAGYTF. For the CDR3, the DNA is TGTGCCAGCAGCCCTCAGGGGGCGGCTGGCTACACCTTC.

This sequence joins TRBV4-2 and TRBJ2-2; D not certain. From germline, CDR1 is LGHNA and CDR2 YNFKEQ. The CDR3 covers 13 residues. The V gene lost 3 bases and the J gene lost 13 bases, with 15 bases spanning the gap. The CDR3 loop is CASSQSGDHRLFF. In DNA form, the CDR3 reads TGTGCCAGCAGCCAGAGTGGAGACCATAGGCTGTTTTTT.

The CDR3 sequence is CASSPRGQPNSPLHF. CDR3 nucleotide sequence: TGTGCCAGCAGCCCGCGGGGACAGCCTAATTCACCCCTCCACTTT. This chain connects TRBV5-4 to TRBJ1-6; TRBD1 matches 7 bases. The CDR3 extends over 15 amino acids. With 4 bases clipped from V and 6 bases from J, the junction kept 7 bases outside the gene matches. Looked up from germline, CDR1 is SGHNT and CDR2 is YYREEE (reference sequence). The full variable domain, rest sourced from reference TRBV5-4 and TRBJ1-6, is ETGVTQSPTHLIKTRGQQVTLRCSSQSGHNTVSWYQQALGQGPQFIFQYYREEENGRGNFPPRFSGLQFPNYSSELNVNALELDDSALYLCASSPRGQPNSPLHFGNGTRLTVT.

The chain joins TRBV7-8 to TRBJ1-3; D unresolved. There are 15 residues in the CDR3. V shed 4 bases and J shed 1 base, with 11 bases lying between them. The germline V gene has CDR1 SGHVS and CDR2 FQNEAQ. CDR3 bases: TGTGCCAGCAGCTCCTTCCAGTGGTCTGGAAACACCATATATTTT. This codes for CASSSFQWSGNTIYF.

The V and J genes are TRBV15 and TRBJ2-1, with a possible D match to TRBD2 (6 bases). The V end lost 4 bases, the J end lost 4 bases, and 11 bases lay between the germline ends. Per the germline V gene, CDR1 is LNHNV and CDR2 is YYDKDF (reference sequence). This CDR3 region has 14 residues. CDR3 amino acids: CATSIDGLYNEQFF. The CDR3 DNA reads as TGTGCCACCAGCATAGACGGACTATACAATGAGCAGTTCTTC.

This clone has a single count. The genes are TRBV2 and TRBJ2-1, with 9 bases identical to TRBD2. V was pared by 1 base and J by 9 bases, with 10 bases of the junction left unmatched. Looked up from germline, CDR1 is SNHLY and CDR2 is FYNNEI. The CDR3 contains 16 residues. CDR3 sequence reads: CASSEVGGGAFTEQFF. The DNA of the CDR3 is TGTGCCAGCAGTGAAGTTGGCGGGGGGGCCTTTACTGAGCAGTTCTTC.

This clone was seen a few times. This sequence joins TRBV2 and TRBJ1-1; no clear D gene. Germline-derived CDR1 and CDR2 are SNHLY and FYNNEI. The CDR3 runs 13 residues. Trimming stripped 8 bases from V and 2 bases from J, with 12 bases between. This CDR3 is CASPKAGNTEAFF. Here the CDR3 DNA reads TGTGCCAGCCCGAAAGCGGGCAACACTGAAGCTTTCTTT. Variable domain in full (rest from reference TRBV2 and TRBJ1-1): EPEVTQTPSHQVTQMGQEVILRCVPISNHLYFYWYRQILGQKVEFLVSFYNNEISEKSEIFDDQFSVERPDGSNFTLKIRSTKLEDSAMYFCASPKAGNTEAFFGQGTRLTVV.

Many counts were recorded for this clone. The chain has TRBV2 and TRBJ1-1, with 9 bases that match TRBD1. J gave up 9 bases and V 6 bases, and 5 bases lay outside the gene matches. The germline V gene encodes CDR1 SNHLY and CDR2 FYNNEI. The CDR3 sequence is 12 residues long. For the CDR3, the DNA is TGTGCCAGCAGGGGGACAGGGAGTAAAGCTTTCTTT. Residues: CASRGTGSKAFF.

The rearrangement uses TRBV19 and TRBJ2-7, with D tentatively TRBD1 (5 bases). The CDR3 loop spans 13 amino acids. Germline-derived CDR1 and CDR2 are LNHDA and SQIVND (reference sequence). V was trimmed by 5 bases and J by 2 bases, leaving 10 bases between them. CDR3 sequence (DNA): TGTGCCAGTAGTGTGAGACAGCCCTACGAGCAGTACTTC. Amino acids: CASSVRQPYEQYF.

This clone showed up just a few times. The chain is built from TRBV2 and TRBJ1-2; TRBD1 matches 7 bases. From germline, CDR1 is SNHLY and CDR2 FYNNEI. The CDR3 has 14 amino acids. The J segment lost 4 bases and the V segment lost 1 base, leaving 3 bases of the junction unmatched. The CDR3 DNA reads as TGTGCCAGCAGTGAAGGACAGGGCGGCTATGGCTACACCTTC. The encoded protein is CASSEGQGGYGYTF.